These 5 T cell receptor beta chains came from one sample sequenced in a study of response to subunit inactivated influenza vaccine. TCRdb redid the calling of the RT-PCR reads with MiXCR, one entry per CDR3 protein. The table records 630,000 or so distinct CDR3 sequences, 15% to 19% of them present only once. This specimen consisted of PBMCs from blood, obtained about 13 days after vaccination. These receptors all stem from a man aged 45-65 years who received an inactivated influenza vaccine.

This clonotype was recorded many times. This chain links TRBV9 with TRBJ1-3; D ambiguous. This CDR3 spans 18 amino acids. With 0 bases removed from V and 4 bases from J, the gap between germline ends came to 20 bases. Germline CDR1 SGDLS, CDR2 YYNGEE. CDR3 protein: CASSVGVGERYRGNTIYF. CDR3 in DNA: TGTGCCAGCAGCGTAGGAGTCGGCGAACGGTATCGGGGAAACACCATATATTTT.

The J gene is TRBJ1-4, the V gene TRBV6-5; no reliable D call. The CDR3 runs to 15 residues. Germline CDR1 reads MNHEY; CDR2 reads SVGAGI. V lost 5 bases, J lost 8 bases, and 18 bases lay in between. The CDR3 sequence: CASSASMTGGEKLFF. The DNA for the CDR3 is TGTGCCAGCAGTGCCTCGATGACGGGAGGAGAAAAACTGTTTTTT.

At least ten counts were recorded for this clonotype. This chain uses TRBV12-3 or TRBV12-4 with TRBJ2-7; 10 nucleotides match TRBD1. This CDR3 comprises 13 residues. Trimming removed 5 bases from V and 7 bases from J; junction bases left unmatched: 5. The CDR3 bases are TGTGCCAGCAGTCAGACAGGGGGCGGGGAGCAGTACTTC. It encodes CASSQTGGGEQYF.

This clonotype was recorded a few times. This chain joins TRBV27 and TRBJ2-3; 8 bases map to TRBD2. Germline V gene data show CDR1 as MNHEY and CDR2 as SMNVEV (reference sequence). Trimming took 2 bases from V and 1 from J; bases not matched to a gene: 5. The CDR3 loop spans 16 amino acids. CDR3 nucleotide sequence: TGTGCCAGCAGTTTACTTCTTAGCGGGGGCACAGATACGCAGTATTTT. Its translation is CASSLLLSGGTDTQYF.

The chain uses TRBV28 and TRBJ2-5, with 9 bases lining up with TRBD2. V was pared by 3 bases and J by 1 base, with 6 bases of the junction left unmatched. The CDR3 has 16 amino acids. In germline, CDR1 is MDHEN, CDR2 SYDVKM. CDR3 nucleotide sequence: TGTGCCAGCAGTTTGGCGGCGGGGGGGGTCCAAGAGACCCAGTACTTC. This codes for CASSLAAGGVQETQYF. The full variable domain, rest sourced from reference TRBV28 and TRBJ2-5, is DVKVTQSSRYLVKRTGEKVFLECVQDMDHENMFWYRQDPGLGLRLIYFSYDVKMKEKGDIPEGYSVSREKKERFSLILESASTNQTSMYLCASSLAAGGVQETQYFGPGTRLLVL.